The rows below give T cell receptor beta chains drawn from one sample of a study of blood T cell repertoires in COVID-19. Generated by immunoSEQ multiplex PCR, the TCRdb table keeps only in-frame clones and is missing some. The sample shows under 200,000 clones, about 88% of them seen only once. The source material was PBMCs or T cells enriched from blood (not recorded which). The receptors come from a woman aged 40 to 50 in a cohort exposed to, infected with or recovered from COVID-19 (not recorded which). CDR3s include the opening cysteine and the closing phenylalanine or tryptophan. D genes are given only for firm matches. Only part of the rows carry a size: once, few, many, or a class if the clone is expanded.

V,size,J,D,CDR3,DNA
TRBV27,-,TRBJ1-5,TRBD1,CASSFIGTGGSDQPQHF,TGTGCCAGCAGTTTCATCGGGACAGGGGGTTCGGATCAGCCCCAGCATTTT
TRBV11-3,-,TRBJ1-1,-,CASSLGKGLNTEAFF,TGTGCCAGCAGCTTAGGCAAGGGGTTGAACACTGAAGCTTTCTTT
TRBV27,-,TRBJ1-5,-,CASSRQGLSNQPQHF,TGTGCCAGCAGTCGCCAGGGACTTAGCAATCAGCCCCAGCATTTT
TRBV6-1,-,TRBJ2-3,TRBD2,CASSEAGPSGSLDTQYF,TGTGCCAGCAGTGAAGCGGGGCCTAGCGGCTCGCTAGATACGCAGTATTTT
TRBV4-2,-,TRBJ1-2,-,CASSQTTGTPSNYGYTF,TGTGCCAGCAGCCAAACGACCGGGACACCGTCTAACTATGGCTACACCTTC
TRBV5-5,-,TRBJ1-1,-,CASSIKDGLMNTEAFF,TGTGCCAGCAGCATAAAGGACGGACTCATGAACACTGAAGCTTTCTTT
TRBV5-1,-,TRBJ1-2,TRBD1,CASSLGDRAYGYTF,TGCGCCAGCAGCTTGGGGGACAGGGCCTATGGCTACACCTTC
TRBV6-4,-,TRBJ2-7,-,CASRGRGARVDYEQYF,TGTGCCAGCAGGGGGCGTGGGGCGCGTGTGGACTACGAGCAGTACTTC
TRBV3-1/TRBV3-2,-,TRBJ2-1,TRBD2,CASSHPRGGLNEQFF,TGTGCCAGCAGCCACCCCCGGGGGGGACTGAATGAGCAGTTCTTC
TRBV11-2,-,TRBJ1-1,TRBD1,CASSPGQGGDTEAFF,TGTGCCAGCAGCCCAGGACAGGGGGGCGACACTGAAGCTTTCTTT
TRBV4-1,-,TRBJ2-3,TRBD1,CASSQEPDREYSDTQYF,TGCGCCAGCAGCCAGGAACCGGACAGGGAGTACTCAGATACGCAGTATTTT
TRBV19,-,TRBJ1-1,-,CASSIGWQRASAEAFF,TGTGCCAGTAGTATAGGATGGCAGAGGGCCAGCGCTGAAGCTTTCTTT
TRBV30,-,TRBJ1-1,-,CAWSVRENTEAFF,TGTGCCTGGAGTGTTCGGGAGAACACTGAAGCTTTCTTT
TRBV27,-,TRBJ2-5,TRBD1,CASSSSGGAVAQETQYF,TGTGCCAGCAGTTCGTCAGGGGGCGCGGTAGCCCAAGAGACCCAGTACTTC
TRBV4-1,-,TRBJ2-2,-,CASSQASERAGELFF,TGCGCCAGCAGCCAAGCCTCGGAGAGGGCCGGGGAGCTGTTTTTT
TRBV9,-,TRBJ2-1,TRBD2,CASSVRGTSVYNEQFF,TGTGCCAGCAGCGTAAGGGGGACTAGCGTCTACAATGAGCAGTTCTTC
TRBV6-6,-,TRBJ2-3,TRBD2,CASSYWAGGPETQYF,TGTGCCAGCAGTTACTGGGCGGGAGGGCCCGAGACGCAGTATTTT
TRBV7-9,-,TRBJ1-1,-,CASTLSGGGARTEAFF,TGTGCCAGCACCCTGTCGGGAGGAGGCGCGAGGACTGAAGCTTTCTTT
TRBV27,-,TRBJ1-1,-,CASSLFTATEAFF,TGTGCCAGCAGTTTGTTTACAGCCACTGAAGCTTTCTTT
TRBV3-1/TRBV3-2,-,TRBJ1-2,-,CASSHRHPNYGYTF,TGTGCCAGCAGCCATAGACACCCTAACTATGGCTACACCTTC
TRBV4-1,-,TRBJ2-1,TRBD2,CASSHPRGGSYNEQFF,TGCGCCAGCAGCCACCCCCGGGGGGGCTCCTACAATGAGCAGTTCTTC
TRBV3-1/TRBV3-2,-,TRBJ2-3,TRBD2,CASSQDIATSGLLRGGTDTQYF,TGTGCCAGCAGCCAAGATATCGCGACTAGCGGTCTTCTACGGGGGGGCACAGATACGCAGTATTTT
TRBV2,-,TRBJ2-1,TRBD1,CASSAGTGGLDEQFF,TGTGCCAGCAGTGCTGGGACAGGGGGCTTGGATGAGCAGTTCTTC
TRBV11-2,-,TRBJ2-7,TRBD2,CASSLDRTSGYEQYF,TGTGCCAGCAGCTTAGACCGCACTAGCGGGTACGAGCAGTACTTC
TRBV7-6,-,TRBJ2-5,TRBD2,CASSPAQLAGGPGETQYF,TGTGCCAGCAGCCCAGCACAACTAGCGGGAGGGCCTGGGGAGACCCAGTACTTC
TRBV28,-,TRBJ1-2,TRBD1,CASSIPEGQGYGYTF,TGTGCCAGCAGTATCCCGGAAGGACAGGGCTATGGCTACACCTTC
TRBV9,-,TRBJ2-1,TRBD2,CASSASGSGNEQFF,TGTGCCAGCAGCGCTAGCGGGAGCGGCAATGAGCAGTTCTTC
TRBV7-2,-,TRBJ1-2,-,CASSLAAGTNYGYTF,TGTGCCAGCAGCTTAGCGGCAGGCACTAACTATGGCTACACCTTC
TRBV23-1,-,TRBJ2-7,TRBD2,CASSKTSGRNEQYF,TGCGCCAGCTCTAAGACTAGCGGGAGAAACGAGCAGTACTTC
TRBV6-5,once,TRBJ1-6,-,CASSPGGGRNSPLHF,TGTGCCAGCAGTCCTGGAGGAGGACGAAATTCACCCCTCCACTTT
TRBV15,-,TRBJ2-1,TRBD2,CATSRDPSGVLNEQFF,TGTGCCACCAGCAGAGATCCTAGCGGGGTACTCAATGAGCAGTTCTTC
TRBV6-1,-,TRBJ1-1,-,CASSEIRSTEAFF,TGTGCCAGCAGTGAGATCCGGAGCACTGAAGCTTTCTTT
TRBV15,-,TRBJ1-5,-,CATGGHNNQPQHF,TGTGCCACAGGAGGGCATAACAATCAGCCCCAGCATTTT
TRBV5-8,-,TRBJ1-4,TRBD1,CASSTGAGTGVEKLFF,TGTGCCAGCAGCACCGGAGCCGGGACAGGGGTGGAAAAACTGTTTTTT
TRBV7-9,-,TRBJ1-1,-,CASSSLGGTEAFF,TGTGCCAGCAGCTCCTTAGGGGGAACTGAAGCTTTCTTT
TRBV6-9,-,TRBJ1-2,-,CASSSATGNYGYTF,TGTGCCAGCAGTTCCGCTACAGGGAACTATGGCTACACCTTC